These T cell receptor beta chains were read from a single sample in a study of T cell responses to AZD1222 COVID-19 vaccine. The table came from immunoSEQ multiplex PCR; TCRdb's copy has only in-frame clones and leaves some out. This sample carries roughly 170,000 clones, almost 90% of them seen once, and the ten largest clones take approximately 0.5%. The specimen comprised peripheral blood, sampled on day 0 of AZD1222 vaccination. These receptors all come from an adult in good health. The CDR3 runs from the conserved cysteine through the conserved F or W. Each record gives: V gene, D gene, J gene, clone size, CDR3 protein, CDR3 DNA. D genes are given only for firm matches. The size field is filled for only some rows; it gives once, few, many or a size class.

TRBV7-9	TRBD1	TRBJ1-4	-	CASSLRRDRDEKLFF	TGTGCCAGCAGCTTACGCCGGGACAGGGATGAAAAACTGTTTTTT
TRBV7-9	-	TRBJ1-3	few	CASSLVSGSGNTIYF	TGTGCCAGCAGCTTAGTATCCGGGTCCGGAAACACCATATATTTT
TRBV6-1	-	TRBJ2-3	-	CASSEGLASTDTQYF	TGTGCCAGCAGTGAGGGACTGGCTAGCACAGATACGCAGTATTTT
TRBV7-8	-	TRBJ1-2	-	CASSPSRRPTGGDYGYTF	TGTGCCAGCAGCCCCTCGCGACGACCGACCGGTGGGGACTATGGCTACACCTTC
TRBV5-4	-	TRBJ2-2	once	CASEGPNTGELFF	TGTGCCTCTGAAGGGCCGAACACCGGGGAGCTGTTTTTT
TRBV10-3	-	TRBJ1-5	-	CAISATGFDQPQHF	TGTGCCATCAGTGCTACAGGGTTCGATCAGCCCCAGCATTTT
TRBV18	-	TRBJ1-2	-	CASSPQDGYGYTF	TGTGCCAGCTCACCACAGGACGGTTATGGCTACACCTTC
TRBV7-2	TRBD1	TRBJ1-2	-	CASSLDRTYGYTF	TGTGCCAGCAGCCTGGACAGGACCTATGGCTACACCTTC
TRBV19	-	TRBJ1-6	-	CASGQSNSPLHF	TGTGCCAGTGGGCAGTCTAATTCACCCCTCCACTTT
TRBV28	TRBD1	TRBJ1-4	-	CASSPTGAGNEKLFF	TGTGCCAGCAGTCCGACAGGGGCCGGTAATGAAAAACTGTTTTTT
TRBV7-8	-	TRBJ1-2	-	CASSLGQAGYTF	TGTGCCAGCAGCTTAGGACAGGCTGGCTACACCTTC
TRBV7-9	-	TRBJ2-7	once	CASSSFGLEQYF	TGTGCCAGCAGCTCCTTCGGTCTCGAGCAGTACTTC
TRBV2	TRBD1	TRBJ1-6	-	CASREGQGPDSPLHF	TGTGCCAGCAGGGAAGGACAGGGGCCCGATTCACCCCTCCACTTT
TRBV20-1	TRBD1	TRBJ2-5	once	CSASDRAETQYF	TGCAGTGCTAGTGACAGGGCCGAGACCCAGTACTTC
TRBV18	-	TRBJ2-7	few	CASSPPWAFYEQYF	TGTGCCAGCTCACCACCCTGGGCCTTCTACGAGCAGTACTTC
TRBV20-1	-	TRBJ1-5	-	CSASGGWGLSNQPQHF	TGCAGTGCTAGTGGGGGATGGGGGCTGAGCAATCAGCCCCAGCATTTT
TRBV6-2/TRBV6-3	-	TRBJ2-6	-	CASSRDRPPVSGANVLTF	TGTGCCAGCAGTCGGGACCGACCTCCCGTCTCTGGGGCCAACGTCCTGACTTTC
TRBV9	-	TRBJ2-7	-	CASSLEGRPEQYF	TGTGCCAGCAGCTTAGAAGGGCGCCCCGAGCAGTACTTC
TRBV3-1/TRBV3-2	TRBD2	TRBJ2-1	few	CASSPPDGGSNEQFF	TGTGCCAGCAGCCCCCCCGACGGGGGGTCCAATGAGCAGTTCTTC
TRBV2	TRBD2	TRBJ2-1	once	CASSVAGHEQFF	TGTGCCAGCAGTGTAGCGGGTCATGAGCAGTTCTTC
TRBV14	-	TRBJ2-1	once	CASSLLHPQYYNEQFF	TGTGCCAGCAGCCTACTACACCCTCAATACTACAATGAGCAGTTCTTC
TRBV7-2	-	TRBJ2-4	-	CASSLVLSPIAKNIQYF	TGTGCCAGCAGCTTAGTTCTCTCGCCCATAGCCAAAAACATTCAGTACTTC
TRBV19	-	TRBJ1-5	-	CASSIQQGRGQPQHF	TGTGCCAGTAGTATTCAACAGGGAAGGGGTCAGCCCCAGCATTTT
TRBV9	-	TRBJ1-6	-	CASSVGGAAYNSPLHF	TGTGCCAGCAGCGTAGGAGGAGCTGCTTATAATTCACCCCTCCACTTT
TRBV2	-	TRBJ2-1	-	CASSDRAGQGNEQFF	TGTGCCAGCAGTGACCGGGCCGGGCAGGGCAATGAGCAGTTCTTC
TRBV18	-	TRBJ2-3	-	CASSQGQFSTDTQYF	TGTGCCAGCTCACAAGGACAGTTTAGCACAGATACGCAGTATTTT
TRBV28	-	TRBJ1-2	-	CASNAGPPGGYTF	TGTGCCAGCAATGCGGGACCGCCCGGCGGCTACACCTTC